Sequencing of this T cell receptor beta chain was carried out in a study of blood T cell repertoires in COVID-19. CDR1 and CDR2 (germline): SGHRS, YFSETQ. CDR3 length: 15 residues. Trimming pared 2 bases from V and 8 bases from J, leaving 19 bases between. Original analysis: Estimated nucleated cell counts came from reference gene primer amplification. The data were produced by immunoSEQ multiplex PCR, yet TCRdb's version contains in-frame clones alone and is incomplete. V and J calls and clone size are given by that table; D and trimming were obtained from the DNA. The sample lists roughly 53,000 clones, around 86% occurring once.

Sequenced input: peripheral blood. The chain recombines TRBV5-1 with TRBJ1-2, with D perhaps TRBD1 (5 bases). This TCR came from a man aged 35 to 55 with active COVID-19. The CDR3 DNA reads as TGCGCCAGCAGCTTCTTACGGACCAAGGGGAAAGGCTACACCTTC. Translating gives CASSFLRTKGKGYTF.